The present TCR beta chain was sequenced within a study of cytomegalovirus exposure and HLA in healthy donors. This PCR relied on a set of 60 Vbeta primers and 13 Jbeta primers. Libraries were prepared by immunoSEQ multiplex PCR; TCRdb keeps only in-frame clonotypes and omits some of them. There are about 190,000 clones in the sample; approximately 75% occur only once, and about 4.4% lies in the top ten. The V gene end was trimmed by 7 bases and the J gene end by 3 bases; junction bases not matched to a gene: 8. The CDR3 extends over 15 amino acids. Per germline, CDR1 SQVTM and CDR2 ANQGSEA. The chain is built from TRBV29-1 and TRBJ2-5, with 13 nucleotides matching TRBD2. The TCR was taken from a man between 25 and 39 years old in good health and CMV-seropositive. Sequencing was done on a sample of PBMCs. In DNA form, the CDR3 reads TGCAGCGCCCCGGGACTAGCGGGGTCTGAAGAGACCCAGTACTTC. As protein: CSAPGLAGSEETQYF.